This T cell receptor beta chain was found in a study of beta chain features in type 1 diabetes. Study-wide results and caveats: The study found that naive, central memory and Treg TCRB repertoires appeared more similar in patients than in healthy donors. PCR might preferentially amplify shorter templates, equally in patients and controls.

The study reverse transcribed the entire isolated RNA, so it sequenced expressed TCRB transcripts. Repertoires were generated with immunoSEQ multiplex PCR, while TCRdb's copy carries only in-frame clones and drops some. The sample carries tens of thousands of clones, under 35% recorded once. Sorting produced populations that all topped 95% purity. This CDR3 comprises 14 residues. J lost 4 bases, V lost 6 bases, and 8 bases had no gene match. In germline, CDR1 is MNHEY, CDR2 SVGAGI. To note about this clone: Its target is not known.

This TCR was recovered from a woman between 18 and 30 years old in good health. What was sequenced was stem cell memory CD4+ T cells from blood. The chain uses TRBV6-5 and TRBJ1-2; 7 bases fit TRBD1. The DNA of the CDR3 is TGTGCCAGCAGAACTACGGACAGGATCTATGGCTACACCTTC. Translation: CASRTTDRIYGYTF.